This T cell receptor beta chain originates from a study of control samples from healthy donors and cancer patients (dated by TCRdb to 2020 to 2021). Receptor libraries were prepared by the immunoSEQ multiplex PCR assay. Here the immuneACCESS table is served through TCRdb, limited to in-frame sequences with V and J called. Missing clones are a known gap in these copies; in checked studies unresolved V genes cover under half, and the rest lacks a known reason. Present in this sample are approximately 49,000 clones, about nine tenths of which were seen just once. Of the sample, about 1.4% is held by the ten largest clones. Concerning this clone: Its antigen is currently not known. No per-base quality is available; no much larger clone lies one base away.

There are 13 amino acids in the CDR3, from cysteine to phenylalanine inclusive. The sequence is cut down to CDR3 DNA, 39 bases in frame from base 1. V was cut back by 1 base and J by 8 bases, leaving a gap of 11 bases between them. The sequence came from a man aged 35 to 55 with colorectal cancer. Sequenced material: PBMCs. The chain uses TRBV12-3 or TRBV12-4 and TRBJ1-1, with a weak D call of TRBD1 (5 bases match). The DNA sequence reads TGTGCCAGCAGTTTAGGGTCAGGGCTCGAAGCTTTCTTT. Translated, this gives CASSLGSGLEAFF.